These 9 T cell receptor beta chains were sequenced from one sample in a study of blood T cell repertoires in COVID-19. Method: immunoSEQ multiplex PCR; TCRdb's copy keeps in-frame clones and lacks some. The sample shows about 330,000 clones, approximately 87% of them seen only once. The sequencing input was PBMCs or T cells enriched from blood (not recorded which). The receptors come from a woman aged 30 to 39 who had recovered from COVID-19.

V and J are TRBV2 and TRBJ1-5; 9 bases fit TRBD1. V gave up 5 bases and J gave up 2 bases; unmatched junction bases: 4. Germline CDR1 and CDR2: SNHLY and FYNNEI. The CDR3 sequence is 15 residues long. CDR3 nucleotides: TGTGCCAGCAGTCCATGGACAGGGGGCAATCAGCCCCAGCATTTT. Translated: CASSPWTGGNQPQHF.

V is TRBV28 and J is TRBJ1-4; 8 nucleotides match TRBD1. With 5 bases clipped from V and 0 bases from J, the junction kept 2 bases outside the gene matches. The CDR3 covers 15 residues. Germline CDR1 MDHEN, CDR2 SYDVKM. The CDR3 reads CASSPQGATNEKLFF. The CDR3 coding sequence is TGTGCCAGCAGTCCACAGGGGGCAACTAATGAAAAACTGTTTTTT.

The chain couples TRBV15 to TRBJ1-6; possibly TRBD1 for D (5 bases). V was clipped by 3 bases and J by 7 bases, with 13 bases between them. Germline V gene lookup returns CDR1 LNHNV and CDR2 YYDKDF (reference sequence). The CDR3 covers 15 residues. Here the CDR3 reads CATSRKGQGNSPLHF. CDR3 coding DNA: TGTGCCACCAGCAGGAAAGGACAAGGGAATTCACCCCTCCACTTT. Based on the CDR3 plus reference TRBV15 and TRBJ1-6, the full variable domain is DAMVIQNPRYQVTQFGKPVTLSCSQTLNHNVMYWYQQKSSQAPKLLFHYYDKDFNNEADTPDNFQSRRPNTSFCFLDIRSPGLGDTAMYLCATSRKGQGNSPLHFGNGTRLTVT.

The V gene is TRBV19, the J gene TRBJ2-1, with TRBD1 matching over 9 bases. V dropped 3 bases and J dropped 6; count of bases not matched to a gene: 3. Germline V gene sequence: CDR1 LNHDA, CDR2 SQIVND (reference sequence). This CDR3 is built from 14 residues. The CDR3: CASSMLDRGNEQFF. The CDR3 region has the DNA TGTGCCAGTAGTATGTTGGACAGGGGCAATGAGCAGTTCTTC. Filled out from reference TRBV19 and TRBJ2-1, the complete variable domain reads DGGITQSPKYLFRKEGQNVTLSCEQNLNHDAMYWYRQDPGQGLRLIYYSQIVNDFQKGDIAEGYSVSREKKESFPLTVTSAQKNPTAFYLCASSMLDRGNEQFFGPGTRLTVL.

The chain recombines TRBV19 with TRBJ1-6, with 7 nucleotides matching TRBD1. The CDR3 has 16 residues. The germline V gene has CDR1 LNHDA and CDR2 SQIVND (reference sequence). V was pared by 7 bases and J by 10 bases, with 16 bases of the junction left unmatched. CDR3 sequence reads: CASTPSGDRRGSPLHF. The CDR3 DNA reads TGTGCCAGTACTCCATCCGGGGACAGAAGAGGATCACCCCTCCACTTT.

The V call is TRBV11-1, the J call TRBJ1-1; a weak D match, TRBD1 (6 bases). From germline, CDR1 is SGHAT and CDR2 FQDESV (reference sequence). V was cut by 7 bases and J by 6 bases, with 18 bases left in between. CDR3 length: 14 residues. CDR3 sequence (DNA): TGTGCCAGCAAGTTATTAGGGGGATACCCTGAAGCTTTCTTT. It specifies CASKLLGGYPEAFF.

The CDR3 region is CASSLEEITGTDTQYF. In DNA form, the CDR3 reads TGTGCCAGCAGCTTAGAAGAAATAACTGGCACAGATACGCAGTATTTT. V gene TRBV7-6 combines with J gene TRBJ2-3; D remains ambiguous. CDR3 length: 16 amino acids. The germline gives CDR1 SGHVS, CDR2 FNYEAQ. Trimming took 1 base from V and 1 from J, leaving 12 bases between them. The full variable domain, rest sourced from reference TRBV7-6 and TRBJ2-3, is GAGVSQSPRYKVTKRGQDVALRCDPISGHVSLYWYRQALGQGPEFLTYFNYEAQQDKSGLPNDRFSAERPEGSISTLTIQRTEQRDSAMYRCASSLEEITGTDTQYFGPGTRLTVL.

The rearrangement links TRBV7-2 to TRBJ2-5; no clear D gene. Germline CDR1 reads SGHTA; CDR2 reads FQGNSA. V dropped 1 base and J dropped 5 bases, with 8 bases sitting between them. This CDR3 has 13 amino acids. The CDR3 sequence is CASSLVVEETQYF. CDR3 nucleotide sequence: TGTGCCAGCAGCTTAGTAGTGGAGGAGACCCAGTACTTC. Variable domain in full (rest from reference TRBV7-2 and TRBJ2-5): GAGVSQSPSNKVTEKGKDVELRCDPISGHTALYWYRQSLGQGLEFLIYFQGNSAPDKSGLPSDRFSAERTGGSVSTLTIQRTQQEDSAVYLCASSLVVEETQYFGPGTRLLVL.

The gene calls are TRBV5-8 and TRBJ1-2; D gene uncertain. The CDR3 spans 15 residues. V was clipped by 0 bases and J by 4 bases, with 13 bases between them. Germline CDR1 SGHTS, CDR2 YDEGEE. CDR3 sequence reads: CASSLGPSTSYGYTF. CDR3 nucleotide sequence: TGTGCCAGCAGCTTGGGACCCTCGACAAGCTATGGCTACACCTTC.